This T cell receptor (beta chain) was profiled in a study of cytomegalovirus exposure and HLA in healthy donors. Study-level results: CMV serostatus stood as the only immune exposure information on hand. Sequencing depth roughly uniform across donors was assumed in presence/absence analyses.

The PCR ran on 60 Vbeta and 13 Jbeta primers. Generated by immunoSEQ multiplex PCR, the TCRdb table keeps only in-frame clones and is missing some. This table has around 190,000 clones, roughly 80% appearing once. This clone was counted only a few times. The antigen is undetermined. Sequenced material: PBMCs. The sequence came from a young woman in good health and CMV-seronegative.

The CDR3 spells CASSQIGLAGRQTDTQYF. The CDR3 DNA reads as TGCGCCAGCAGCCAAATAGGACTAGCGGGCAGGCAGACAGATACGCAGTATTTT. This chain connects TRBV4-1 to TRBJ2-3; 11 positions agree with TRBD2. This CDR3 is 18 amino acids long. The V gene's germline CDR1 is MGHRA and CDR2 YSYEKL. Unmatched junction bases numbered 10, after V lost 2 bases and J lost 3 bases.